This entry lists 19 T cell receptor beta chains sequenced from one sample in a study of blood T cells in healthy people across ages. Sample-barcoded 5' priming and a J-beta primer mix drove a second PCR of 7 to 11 cycles. TCRdb itself ran the 5' RACE reads through MiXCR, one entry per CDR3 protein. The sample has 500,000 to 650,000 distinct CDR3 sequences, about 25% seen once. Separately, the same data were catalogued under a study of T cells of mothers and their children.

Specimen: blood. Receptors originate from a boy between 2 and 10 years old in good health.

Written as DNA, the CDR3 is TGTGCCAGCAGTTACCCTACGGTAGAGCGGCCCGCTTGGAAGACCCAGTACTTC. Its translation is CASSYPTVERPAWKTQYF. The V gene is TRBV6-5, the J gene TRBJ2-5, with a weak D call TRBD2 (5 bases). The CDR3 loop spans 18 amino acids. Germline CDR1 and CDR2: MNHEY and SVGAGI. Trimming removed 2 bases at V and 6 bases at J, with 25 bases between.

This clonotype was seen only a few times. This chain uses TRBV4-2 with TRBJ1-2; TRBD1 is a possible D gene (5 bases). Germline CDR1 and CDR2: LGHNA and YNFKEQ. V lost 0 bases, J lost 4 bases, and 15 bases lay in between. There are 16 residues in the CDR3. This CDR3 reads CASSQEGDFGAYGYTF. Here the CDR3 DNA reads TGTGCCAGCAGCCAAGAGGGGGACTTCGGGGCCTATGGCTACACCTTC.

The chain has TRBV7-9 and TRBJ2-1; D might be TRBD1 (6 bases). The CDR3 has 12 amino acids. V shed 4 bases and J shed 5 bases, with 6 bases lying between them. Per the germline V gene, CDR1 is SEHNR and CDR2 is FQNEAQ (reference sequence). As DNA, the CDR3 is TGTGCCAGCAGCTGGGACAACAATGAGCAGTTCTTC. Translating gives CASSWDNNEQFF.

The gene calls are TRBV4-3 and TRBJ2-1, with D perhaps matching TRBD2 (6 bases). Trimming left V 0 bases short and J 0 bases short, with 9 bases between. The germline gives CDR1 LGHNA, CDR2 YSLEER. This CDR3 region has 16 residues. CDR3 DNA sequence: TGCGCCAGCAGCCAAGAAAGCGGGTACTCCTACAATGAGCAGTTCTTC. It translates to CASSQESGYSYNEQFF.

The V and J genes are TRBV6-5 and TRBJ2-2; D not resolved. V was pared by 3 bases and J by 5 bases, with 7 bases between. The CDR3 length is 13 residues. Germline loops: CDR1 MNHEY, CDR2 SVGAGI. DNA of the CDR3: TGTGCCAGCAGTTATGTGGGAACCGGGGAGCTGTTTTTT. This gives the protein CASSYVGTGELFF.

The V gene is TRBV7-2, the J gene TRBJ2-5; 11 nucleotides align to TRBD2. The J call may be mistaken, given a closer DNA end match to TRBJ2-7. Looked up from germline, CDR1 is SGHTA and CDR2 is FQGNSA. The CDR3 extends over 16 amino acids. CDR3 nucleotide sequence: TGTGCCAGCAGCTCCGAGGGGACTAGCGGAACCTACGAGCAGTACTTC. Residues: CASSSEGTSGTYEQYF.

The V call is TRBV12-3 or TRBV12-4, the J call TRBJ2-2; D is perhaps TRBD1 (5 bases). V was pared by 7 bases and J by 0 bases, with 9 bases between. This CDR3 region has 14 residues. As DNA, the CDR3 is TGTGCCAGCACGGCAGGGTCGAACACCGGGGAGCTGTTTTTT. It yields the protein CASTAGSNTGELFF.

This clonotype was detected only a few times. The chain combines TRBV28 with TRBJ2-7; possible D gene TRBD1, 6 bases. The CDR3 is 15 amino acids. Germline assignment: CDR1 MDHEN and CDR2 SYDVKM. Trimming shortened V by 5 bases and J by 6 bases, and 20 bases separated the two germline ends. The CDR3 DNA reads as TGTGCCAGCAGTCCCCCCCTTGTGGGGGCCGGCGAGCAGTACTTC. It translates to CASSPPLVGAGEQYF.

The chain is built from TRBV9 and TRBJ2-7; no definite D call. The CDR3 sequence is 14 residues long. CDR1 SGDLS and CDR2 YYNGEE come from the germline V gene. V was clipped by 4 bases and J by 5 bases, with 16 bases between them. Written as DNA, the CDR3 is TGTGCCAGCAGCCAAGGAACTATGAGCGACGAGCAGTACTTC. Protein product: CASSQGTMSDEQYF.

V gene TRBV6-1 combines with J gene TRBJ2-3, with D unclear. Germline-derived CDR1 and CDR2 are MNHNS and SASEGT. V lost 2 bases and J 3 bases, leaving 12 bases between the germline ends. The CDR3 is 15 amino acids. CDR3 bases: TGTGCCAGCAGTGAATCTCGTCCCCCTACAGATACGCAGTATTTT. Its protein is CASSESRPPTDTQYF.

At least ten counts were recorded for this clonotype. This chain links TRBV7-2 with TRBJ2-1, with a weak D call TRBD2 (7 bases). Germline V gene data show CDR1 as SGHTA and CDR2 as FQGNSA. V dropped 7 bases and J dropped 5 bases, with 15 bases sitting between them. The CDR3 runs 14 residues. The CDR3 loop reads CASNPTRGHNEQFF. DNA for the CDR3: TGTGCCAGCAACCCGACGCGGGGGCACAATGAGCAGTTCTTC. The whole variable domain, filled in from reference TRBV7-2 and TRBJ2-1, reads GAGVSQSPSNKVTEKGKDVELRCDPISGHTALYWYRQSLGQGLEFLIYFQGNSAPDKSGLPSDRFSAERTGGSVSTLTIQRTQQEDSAVYLCASNPTRGHNEQFFGPGTRLTVL.

This sequence joins TRBV10-3 and TRBJ1-2; TRBD1 might be the D (6 bases). Germline V gene lookup returns CDR1 ENHRY and CDR2 SYGVKD. V was clipped by 6 bases and J by 4 bases, with 21 bases between them. The length of the CDR3 is 16 residues. CDR3 coding DNA: TGTGCCATCAGGTCGACAGGCCCCGAGAATCCCTATGGCTACACCTTC. Translation: CAIRSTGPENPYGYTF.

This clonotype was detected only once. This rearrangement joins TRBV20-1 to TRBJ1-3, with D unresolved. V was pared by 2 bases and J by 0 bases, with 5 bases between. The CDR3 is 13 amino acids. CDR1 DFQATT and CDR2 SNEGSKA come from the germline V gene (reference sequence). In nucleotides, the CDR3 is TGCAGTGCTAGATCGGTCTCTGGAAACACCATATATTTT. Translation gives CSARSVSGNTIYF.

V usage is TRBV4-3 and J usage is TRBJ2-7; 8 bases map to TRBD2. This CDR3 comprises 17 residues. Germline CDR1 reads LGHNA; CDR2 reads YSLEER. The V segment lost 0 bases and the J segment 7 bases; nucleotides outside the gene matches: 14. The chain's CDR3 is CASSQDWPGLGADEQYF. The CDR3 DNA follows: TGCGCCAGCAGCCAAGATTGGCCGGGACTAGGTGCGGATGAGCAGTACTTC.

The chain combines TRBV20-1 with TRBJ2-7; D is undetermined. The V and J ends lost 5 bases and 0 bases respectively, with 5 bases between them. The CDR3 is made up of 11 amino acids. Germline loops: CDR1 DFQATT, CDR2 SNEGSKA (reference sequence). For the CDR3, the DNA is TGCAGTGCTCCATCCTCCTACGAGCAGTACTTC. Translating gives CSAPSSYEQYF.

This clonotype has a handful of counts. The chain couples TRBV6-5 to TRBJ2-5; 8 bases are a match to TRBD1. The germline CDR1 and CDR2 sequences are MNHEY and SVGAGI. The CDR3 length is 15 residues. V gave up 4 bases and J gave up 2 bases; unmatched junction bases: 6. In DNA form, the CDR3 reads TGTGCCAGCAGTTTCCGACAGGGGAGTCAAGAGACCCAGTACTTC. This sequence encodes CASSFRQGSQETQYF.

This clonotype has more than one count but fewer than ten. The chain carries TRBV6-6 and TRBJ2-3; 11 positions match TRBD2. CDR1 is MNHNY, CDR2 SVGAGI, per germline (reference sequence). Trimming at V came to 5 bases and at J to 1 base, leaving 5 bases not matched to a gene. The CDR3 has 16 residues. The CDR3 DNA is TGTGCCAGCAGTAACCTAGCGGGGGGTCGCACAGATACGCAGTATTTT. Translating gives CASSNLAGGRTDTQYF.

The V gene is TRBV11-2, the J gene TRBJ2-5, with 13 bases matching TRBD2. The J call is doubtful: the DNA matches TRBJ2-1 better. The CDR3 is 17 amino acids. CDR1 is SGHAT and CDR2 is FQNNGV in the germline V gene. CDR3 amino acids: CASSLASLAGGYNEQFF. DNA of the CDR3: TGTGCCAGCAGCTTAGCTTCACTAGCGGGAGGGTACAATGAGCAGTTCTTC.

The chain is built from TRBV29-1 and TRBJ1-2; no clear D gene. Between the trimmed V and J ends, which lost 3 bases and 6 bases, there was a span of 20 bases. In germline, CDR1 is SQVTM, CDR2 ANQGSEA. The CDR3 loop spans 15 amino acids. CDR3 coding DNA: TGCAGCGTTGATGAATTTTGGACCCCAGACCATGGCTACACCTTC. Translated: CSVDEFWTPDHGYTF.